A single sample is the source of the 31 T cell receptor beta chains below, sequenced in a study of cytomegalovirus exposure and HLA in healthy donors. 13 Jbeta primers and 60 Vbeta primers were used for the PCR. Clones were sequenced by immunoSEQ multiplex PCR, and TCRdb holds only the in-frame ones, with some missing. The sample table includes about 160,000 clones. Sequencing was carried out using PBMCs. The receptors stem from an older woman in good health and CMV-seronegative.

The chain combines TRBV5-1 with TRBJ1-4; 8 positions agree with TRBD1. CDR3 length: 16 residues. Losses at the gene ends were 6 bases for V and 8 bases for J; bases not matched to a gene: 15. Per germline, CDR1 SGHRS and CDR2 YFSETQ. The CDR3 spells CASKGAGGAVDEKLFF. Here the CDR3 DNA reads TGCGCCAGCAAGGGGGCAGGGGGCGCGGTAGACGAAAAACTGTTTTTT.

This chain uses TRBV2 with TRBJ2-2; D not certain. Trimming cost V 6 bases and J 2 bases, with 13 bases left between them. There are 15 residues in the CDR3. Germline lookup yields CDR1 SNHLY and CDR2 FYNNEI. CDR3 nucleotide sequence: TGTGCCAGCAGCTATGGTAACTCCAACACCGGGGAGCTGTTTTTT. This translates into CASSYGNSNTGELFF.

The chain is built from TRBV6-6 and TRBJ1-2; 7 bases are shared with TRBD1. Per the germline V gene, CDR1 is MNHNY and CDR2 is SVGAGI (reference sequence). After removal of 5 bases from V and 1 base from J, the junction contained 4 bases not matched to a gene. The CDR3 consists of 14 residues. CDR3 in amino acids: CASSTAGGNYGYTF. The CDR3 nucleotides read TGTGCCAGCAGTACCGCAGGGGGTAACTATGGCTACACCTTC.

V is TRBV7-8 and J is TRBJ1-1, with 7 bases that match TRBD1. This CDR3 region has 14 residues. V lost 4 bases, J lost 5 bases, and 7 bases stayed unmatched. Looked up from germline, CDR1 is SGHVS and CDR2 is FQNEAQ. CDR3 nucleotides: TGTGCCAGCAGCTCAACAGGGGACTGGACTGAAGCTTTCTTT. Translation gives CASSSTGDWTEAFF.

CDR3 amino acids: CASSPQVGGNQPQHF. DNA for the CDR3: TGTGCCAGCAGTCCCCAAGTGGGGGGTAATCAGCCCCAGCATTTT. The chain joins TRBV7-2 to TRBJ1-5, with D perhaps TRBD1 (5 bases). With 6 bases removed from V and 4 bases from J, the gap between germline ends came to 16 bases. The CDR3 extends over 15 amino acids. Germline-derived CDR1 and CDR2 are SGHTA and FQGNSA.

The chain joins TRBV5-1 to TRBJ2-2, with D maybe TRBD1 (6 bases). The CDR3 spans 16 residues. Trimming removed 0 bases from V and 1 base from J, with 10 bases in between. Germline V gene sequence: CDR1 SGHRS, CDR2 YFSETQ. CDR3 residues: CASSLEPTGNTGELFF. The CDR3 nucleotides read TGCGCCAGCAGCTTGGAGCCGACAGGGAACACCGGGGAGCTGTTTTTT. The entire variable domain, with the rest obtained from reference TRBV5-1 and TRBJ2-2, is as follows: KAGVTQTPRYLIKTRGQQVTLSCSPISGHRSVSWYQQTPGQGLQFLFEYFSETQRNKGNFPGRFSGRQFSNSRSEMNVSTLELGDSALYLCASSLEPTGNTGELFFGEGSRLTVL.

The V gene is TRBV7-8, the J gene TRBJ1-2, with D possibly matching TRBD1 (6 bases). The germline V gene encodes CDR1 SGHVS and CDR2 FQNEAQ. The V and J ends lost 1 base and 4 bases respectively, with 16 bases between them. The CDR3 runs to 16 residues. The CDR3 region is CASSLDTGGDFYGYTF. The DNA for the CDR3 is TGTGCCAGCAGCTTAGATACGGGGGGCGACTTCTATGGCTACACCTTC.

V usage is TRBV5-4 and J usage is TRBJ1-1, with a possible D match to TRBD1 (5 bases). Germline V CDR1 and CDR2: SGHNT, YYREEE (reference sequence). The V end lost 3 bases, the J end lost 0 bases, and 12 bases lay between the germline ends. This CDR3 comprises 15 residues. This chain's CDR3 is CASSWGGEMNTEAFF. The DNA of the CDR3 is TGTGCCAGCAGCTGGGGAGGGGAGATGAACACTGAAGCTTTCTTT.

About this clone: The same CDR3 can be traced to other DNA sequences in this sample. This chain uses TRBV5-1 with TRBJ1-1, with D tentatively TRBD1 (6 bases). The CDR3 extends over 13 amino acids. V shed 1 base and J shed 4 bases, with 8 bases lying between them. Germline CDR1 is SGHRS and CDR2 is YFSETQ. The DNA of the CDR3 is TGCGCCAGCAGCTTGCGAGGGGGCACTGAAGCTTTCTTT. Amino acid sequence: CASSLRGGTEAFF. Full variable domain (missing parts from reference TRBV5-1 and TRBJ1-1): KAGVTQTPRYLIKTRGQQVTLSCSPISGHRSVSWYQQTPGQGLQFLFEYFSETQRNKGNFPGRFSGRQFSNSRSEMNVSTLELGDSALYLCASSLRGGTEAFFGQGTRLTVV.

On this clone: The junction shows a germline mismatch at one end, possibly a read error. J is TRBJ2-7 and V is TRBV7-9; D gene unclear. The CDR3 length is 10 residues. The germline CDR1 and CDR2 sequences are SEHNR and FQNEAQ (reference sequence). CDR3 in amino acids: CASSSDEQYF. The CDR3 DNA follows: TGTGCCAGCAGCTCCGACGAGCAGTACTTC.

The chain joins TRBV7-3 to TRBJ2-2, with D possibly TRBD2 on 6 matching bases. V gave up 2 bases and J gave up 5 bases, with 6 bases separating them. Germline CDR1 SGHTA, CDR2 FQGTGA. The CDR3 runs to 13 residues. CDR3 loop: CASSLGGTGELFF. In nucleotides, the CDR3 is TGTGCCAGCAGCTTAGGGGGGACCGGGGAGCTGTTTTTT.

The chain carries TRBV5-5 and TRBJ2-2; D is ambiguous. The CDR3 is made up of 15 amino acids. Germline V gene sequence: CDR1 SGHKS, CDR2 YYEKEE (reference sequence). V was trimmed by 1 base and J by 2 bases, leaving 9 bases between them. The CDR3 DNA is TGTGCCAGCAGCTTGTGGAGCAGCAACACCGGGGAGCTGTTTTTT. It yields the protein CASSLWSSNTGELFF.

The genes are TRBV5-1 and TRBJ2-6; 7 bases fit TRBD1. The CDR3 totals 18 residues. Germline V gives CDR1 SGHRS, CDR2 YFSETQ. V gave up 5 bases and J gave up 0 bases; unmatched junction bases: 11. DNA for the CDR3: TGCGCCAGCAGTCGACAGGGCCTTGAATTCTCTGGGGCCAACGTCCTGACTTTC. This translates into CASSRQGLEFSGANVLTF.

The chain carries TRBV6-5 and TRBJ1-2; TRBD1 matches at 10 bases. Per germline, CDR1 MNHEY and CDR2 SVGAGI. The CDR3 sequence is 14 residues long. With 5 bases clipped from V and 4 bases from J, the junction kept 4 bases outside the gene matches. The DNA for the CDR3 is TGTGCCAGCAGTCAGACAGGGGGCCCCTATGGCTACACCTTC. As protein: CASSQTGGPYGYTF.

The CDR3 nucleotides are TGTGCCAGTCACGGCGGTTACTATGGCTACACCTTC. This translates into CASHGGYYGYTF. The V gene is TRBV2, the J gene TRBJ1-2; D unclear. Trimming removed 9 bases from V and 3 bases from J, with 11 bases in between. The CDR3 extends over 12 amino acids. From germline, CDR1 is SNHLY and CDR2 FYNNEI.

The rearrangement links TRBV6-6 to TRBJ1-1; TRBD1 is a possible D gene (5 bases). The V gene lost 1 base and the J gene lost 7 bases, with 13 bases spanning the gap. This CDR3 is 14 amino acids long. The V gene's germline CDR1 is MNHNY and CDR2 SVGAGI (reference sequence). The CDR3 reads CASSYLPGGFEAFF. CDR3 bases: TGTGCCAGCAGTTACTTACCTGGGGGGTTTGAAGCTTTCTTT.

The chain links TRBV7-9 to TRBJ2-7, with 7 nucleotides matching TRBD1. Unmatched junction bases numbered 10, after V lost 3 bases and J lost 2 bases. CDR3 size: 16 residues. Germline assignment: CDR1 SEHNR and CDR2 FQNEAQ (reference sequence). Written as DNA, the CDR3 is TGTGCCAGCAGCTTCCTATTACAGGGGTCCCCCTACGAGCAGTACTTC. Its protein product is CASSFLLQGSPYEQYF.

V is TRBV7-3 and J is TRBJ2-1, with D maybe TRBD1 (5 bases). V shed 0 bases and J shed 4 bases, with 16 bases lying between them. CDR3 length: 17 residues. CDR1 and CDR2 (germline): SGHTA, FQGTGA. CDR3 loop: CASSLTVDRTIYNEQFF. The CDR3 DNA is TGTGCCAGCAGCTTAACGGTGGACCGGACAATATACAATGAGCAGTTCTTC. The complete variable domain, with remaining parts taken from reference TRBV7-3 and TRBJ2-1, reads GAGVSQTPSNKVTEKGKYVELRCDPISGHTALYWYRQSLGQGPEFLIYFQGTGAADDSGLPNDRFFAVRPEGSVSTLKIQRTERGDSAVYLCASSLTVDRTIYNEQFFGPGTRLTVL.

This chain uses TRBV7-3 with TRBJ2-3; D gene uncertain. The length of the CDR3 is 13 residues. V dropped 3 bases and J dropped 0 bases, with 4 bases sitting between them. Germline V gene sequence: CDR1 SGHTA, CDR2 FQGTGA. Written as DNA, the CDR3 is TGTGCCAGCAGCTTTAGTAGCACAGATACGCAGTATTTT. It specifies CASSFSSTDTQYF.

The chain recombines TRBV29-1 with TRBJ2-5, with 9 positions matching TRBD2. Germline V gives CDR1 SQVTM, CDR2 ANQGSEA. The CDR3 loop spans 14 amino acids. V was pared by 6 bases and J by 5 bases, with 10 bases of the junction left unmatched. As DNA, the CDR3 is TGCAGCGTCCCGACCGGGACTAGCTGGGAGACCCAGTACTTC. Residues: CSVPTGTSWETQYF.

The V and J genes are TRBV19 and TRBJ1-4; no clear D gene. Germline V lookup: CDR1 LNHDA, CDR2 SQIVND (reference sequence). The V end lost 9 bases, the J end lost 12 bases, and 32 bases lay between the germline ends. The CDR3 totals 17 residues. CDR3 sequence reads: CASRRITRAYPNEELFF. CDR3 coding DNA: TGTGCCAGCCGTCGAATAACGAGGGCTTACCCGAATGAGGAACTGTTTTTT.

The chain uses TRBV10-3 and TRBJ1-1; a possible D gene is TRBD1 (6 bases). This CDR3 contains 15 residues. Looked up from germline, CDR1 is ENHRY and CDR2 is SYGVKD. V was shortened by 6 bases and J by 7 bases, with 21 bases between the two germline ends. DNA for the CDR3: TGTGCCATCAGCCAGACAGGCAAAGGTACGGGTGAAGCTTTCTTT. This codes for CAISQTGKGTGEAFF.

The chain is built from TRBV2 and TRBJ1-2; TRBD1 is a possible D gene (5 bases). Germline V gives CDR1 SNHLY, CDR2 FYNNEI. This CDR3 is 13 amino acids long. V dropped 3 bases and J dropped 8 bases, with 13 bases sitting between them. CDR3 in amino acids: CASSEGPGRGYTF. The CDR3 DNA follows: TGTGCCAGCAGTGAGGGGCCAGGGAGGGGCTACACCTTC.

Points on this clone: This specimen includes other DNA sequences encoding the same CDR3. The CDR3 region has the DNA TGTGCCAGCAGTCGACAGGGGGCTGTCTACGAGCAGTACTTC. Translating gives CASSRQGAVYEQYF. This chain connects TRBV2 to TRBJ2-7, with TRBD1 matching 10 bases. V shed 5 bases and J 3 bases; nucleotides not matched to a gene: 4. In germline, CDR1 is SNHLY, CDR2 FYNNEI. The length of the CDR3 is 14 residues. Filled out from reference TRBV2 and TRBJ2-7, the complete variable domain reads EPEVTQTPSHQVTQMGQEVILRCVPISNHLYFYWYRQILGQKVEFLVSFYNNEISEKSEIFDDQFSVERPDGSNFTLKIRSTKLEDSAMYFCASSRQGAVYEQYFGPGTRLTVT.

The chain uses TRBV7-6 and TRBJ2-1; maybe TRBD1 (6 bases). V lost 4 bases and J 6 bases, leaving 16 bases between the germline ends. The CDR3 is 15 residues long. From germline, CDR1 is SGHVS and CDR2 FNYEAQ. CDR3 sequence reads: CASSSPGQGGNEQFF. Written as DNA, the CDR3 is TGTGCCAGCAGCTCCCCGGGACAAGGAGGCAATGAGCAGTTCTTC.

The chain links TRBV4-3 to TRBJ1-1; maybe TRBD1 (5 bases). With 3 bases removed from V and 6 bases from J, the gap between germline ends came to 17 bases. Germline V gene data show CDR1 as LGHNA and CDR2 as YSLEER. The CDR3 consists of 15 residues. CDR3 sequence (DNA): TGCGCCAGCAGCCATCACCTCACCGGGACTCCTGAAGCTTTCTTT. Residues: CASSHHLTGTPEAFF.

The chain links TRBV11-1 to TRBJ1-1; D is unclear. The V end was cut by 7 bases, the J end by 4 bases, with 7 bases between. Looked up from germline, CDR1 is SGHAT and CDR2 is FQDESV (reference sequence). The CDR3 contains 11 residues. The CDR3 protein is CASMLGTEAFF. For the CDR3, the DNA is TGTGCCAGCATGCTCGGCACTGAAGCTTTCTTT.

About this clone itself: Other DNA sequences in this sample translate to the same CDR3. This chain connects TRBV7-3 to TRBJ2-7; 8 positions agree with TRBD1. V gave up 6 bases and J gave up 5 bases; unmatched junction bases: 6. Germline assignment: CDR1 SGHTA and CDR2 FQGTGA. The CDR3 contains 13 residues. The CDR3 DNA sequence: TGTGCCAGCAGTCCTGGACAGGGTAACGAGCAGTACTTC. Amino acids: CASSPGQGNEQYF.

This sequence joins TRBV7-2 and TRBJ2-1; 12 positions match TRBD1. The CDR3 contains 17 residues. J lost 7 bases, V lost 0 bases, and 7 bases had no gene match. The germline V gene has CDR1 SGHTA and CDR2 FQGNSA. Written as DNA, the CDR3 is TGTGCCAGCAGCTTAGCGGGGGGGACAGGGGGCCGGAATGAGCAGTTCTTC. Amino acids: CASSLAGGTGGRNEQFF.

This chain connects TRBV7-3 to TRBJ2-5; TRBD2 matches 11 bases. Germline loops: CDR1 SGHTA, CDR2 FQGTGA. The CDR3 runs 15 residues. V trimming: 6 bases; J trimming: 5 bases; junction bases outside the gene matches: 8. The CDR3: CASSHSGGAGETQYF. CDR3 sequence (DNA): TGTGCCAGCAGTCATAGCGGGGGGGCAGGGGAGACCCAGTACTTC.

The V call is TRBV6-5, the J call TRBJ1-1, with a weak D call TRBD1 (5 bases). Germline loops: CDR1 MNHEY, CDR2 SVGAGI. V gave up 6 bases and J gave up 1 base, with 12 bases separating them. The CDR3 is made up of 14 amino acids. The CDR3 bases are TGTGCCAGCAGCCGCGGACACGGGAACACTGAAGCTTTCTTT. Protein product: CASSRGHGNTEAFF.